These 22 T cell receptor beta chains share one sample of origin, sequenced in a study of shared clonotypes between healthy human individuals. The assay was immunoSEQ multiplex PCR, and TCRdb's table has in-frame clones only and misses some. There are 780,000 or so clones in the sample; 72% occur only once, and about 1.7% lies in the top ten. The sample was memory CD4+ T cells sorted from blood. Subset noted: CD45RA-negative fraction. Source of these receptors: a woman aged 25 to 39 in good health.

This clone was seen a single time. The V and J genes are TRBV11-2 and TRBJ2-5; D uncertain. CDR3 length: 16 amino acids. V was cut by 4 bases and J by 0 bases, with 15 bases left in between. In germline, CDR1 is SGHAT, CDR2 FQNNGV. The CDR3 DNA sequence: TGTGCCAGCAGCTCACGCCCGGATCGGTACCAAGAGACCCAGTACTTC. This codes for CASSSRPDRYQETQYF. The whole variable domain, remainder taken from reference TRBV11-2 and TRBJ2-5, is EAGVAQSPRYKIIEKRQSVAFWCNPISGHATLYWYQQILGQGPKLLIQFQNNGVVDDSQLPKDRFSAERLKGVDSTLKIQPAKLEDSAVYLCASSSRPDRYQETQYFGPGTRLLVL.

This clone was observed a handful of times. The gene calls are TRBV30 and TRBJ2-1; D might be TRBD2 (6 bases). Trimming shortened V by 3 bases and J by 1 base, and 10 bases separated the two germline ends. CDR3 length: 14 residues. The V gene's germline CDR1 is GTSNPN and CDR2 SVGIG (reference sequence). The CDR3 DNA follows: TGTGCCTGGAGGGGGGGAACTTCCTACAATGAGCAGTTCTTC. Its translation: CAWRGGTSYNEQFF.

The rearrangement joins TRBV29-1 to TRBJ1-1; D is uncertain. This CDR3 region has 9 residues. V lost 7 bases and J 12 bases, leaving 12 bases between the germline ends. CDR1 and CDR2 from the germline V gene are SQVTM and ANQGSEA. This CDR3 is CSAGRGSFF. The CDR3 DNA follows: TGCAGCGCTGGTCGGGGATCTTTCTTT. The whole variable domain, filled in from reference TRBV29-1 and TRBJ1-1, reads SAVISQKPSRDICQRGTSLTIQCQVDSQVTMMFWYRQQPGQSLTLIATANQGSEATYESGFVIDKFPISRPNLTFSTLTVSNMSPEDSSIYLCSAGRGSFFGQGTRLTVV.

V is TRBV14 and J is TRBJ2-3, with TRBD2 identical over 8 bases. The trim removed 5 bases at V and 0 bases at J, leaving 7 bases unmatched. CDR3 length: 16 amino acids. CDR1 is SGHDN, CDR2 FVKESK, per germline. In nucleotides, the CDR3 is TGTGCCAGCAGCTATGGACTAGCTCGGAGCACAGATACGCAGTATTTT. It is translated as CASSYGLARSTDTQYF.

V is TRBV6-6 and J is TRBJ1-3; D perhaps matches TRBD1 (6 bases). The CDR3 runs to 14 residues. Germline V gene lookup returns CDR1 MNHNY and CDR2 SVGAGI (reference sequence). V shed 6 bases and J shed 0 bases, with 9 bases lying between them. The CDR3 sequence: CASRWDNSGNTIYF. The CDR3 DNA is TGTGCCAGCAGATGGGACAACTCTGGAAACACCATATATTTT.

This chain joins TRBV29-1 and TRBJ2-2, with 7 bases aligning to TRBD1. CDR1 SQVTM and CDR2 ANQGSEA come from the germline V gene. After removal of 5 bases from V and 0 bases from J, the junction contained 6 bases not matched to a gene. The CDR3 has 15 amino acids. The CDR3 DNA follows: TGCAGCGTTTCTGGTGGGACAGCGAACACCGGGGAGCTGTTTTTT. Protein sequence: CSVSGGTANTGELFF.

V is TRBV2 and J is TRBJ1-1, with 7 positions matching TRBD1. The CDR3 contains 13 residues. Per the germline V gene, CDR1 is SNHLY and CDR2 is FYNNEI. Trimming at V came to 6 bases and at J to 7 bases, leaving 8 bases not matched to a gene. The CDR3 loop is CASRPQGSYEAFF. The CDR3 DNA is TGTGCCAGCAGACCACAGGGGAGCTATGAAGCTTTCTTT.

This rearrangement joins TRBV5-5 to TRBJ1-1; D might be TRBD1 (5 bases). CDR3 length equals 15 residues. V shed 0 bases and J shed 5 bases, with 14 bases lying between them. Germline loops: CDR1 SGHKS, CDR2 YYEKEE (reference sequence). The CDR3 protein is CASSLAWGRGTEAFF. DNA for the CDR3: TGTGCCAGCAGCTTGGCGTGGGGAAGGGGAACTGAAGCTTTCTTT.

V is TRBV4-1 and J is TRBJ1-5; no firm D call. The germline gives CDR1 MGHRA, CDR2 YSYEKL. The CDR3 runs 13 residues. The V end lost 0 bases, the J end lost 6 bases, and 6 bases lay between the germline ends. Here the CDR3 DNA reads TGCGCCAGCAGCCAAGACCCCCGTCAGCCCCAGCATTTT. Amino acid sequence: CASSQDPRQPQHF.

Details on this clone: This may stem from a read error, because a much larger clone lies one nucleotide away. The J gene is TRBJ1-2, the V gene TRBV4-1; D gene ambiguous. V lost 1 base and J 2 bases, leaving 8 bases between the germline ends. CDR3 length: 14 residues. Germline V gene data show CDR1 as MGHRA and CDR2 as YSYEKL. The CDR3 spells CASSQVLENYGYTF. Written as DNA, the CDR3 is TGCGCCAGCAGCCAAGTTTTGGAAAACTATGGCTACACCTTC.

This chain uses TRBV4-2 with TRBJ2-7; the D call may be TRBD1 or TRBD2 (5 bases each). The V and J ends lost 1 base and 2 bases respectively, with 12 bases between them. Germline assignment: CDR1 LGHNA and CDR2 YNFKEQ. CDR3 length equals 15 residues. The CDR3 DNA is TGTGCCAGCAGCCAAGGAGGGACGCAGGCCTACGAGCAGTACTTC. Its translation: CASSQGGTQAYEQYF.

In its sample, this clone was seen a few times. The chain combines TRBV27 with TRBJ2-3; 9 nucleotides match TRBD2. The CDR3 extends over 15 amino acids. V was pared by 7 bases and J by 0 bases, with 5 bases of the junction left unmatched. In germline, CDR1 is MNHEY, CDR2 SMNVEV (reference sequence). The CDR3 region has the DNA TGTGCCAGCACTCCGCTAGCGGGGAGCACAGATACGCAGTATTTT. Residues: CASTPLAGSTDTQYF.

The CDR3 sequence: CASSFMAGTGGQNIQYF. CDR3 bases: TGTGCCAGCAGTTTTATGGCCGGGACAGGGGGCCAAAACATTCAGTACTTC. The rearrangement links TRBV28 to TRBJ2-4; 12 bases are a match to TRBD1. Germline CDR1 reads MDHEN; CDR2 reads SYDVKM. The CDR3 spans 17 residues. The junction had 8 bases not matched to a gene; V was cut back by 3 bases and J by 5 bases.

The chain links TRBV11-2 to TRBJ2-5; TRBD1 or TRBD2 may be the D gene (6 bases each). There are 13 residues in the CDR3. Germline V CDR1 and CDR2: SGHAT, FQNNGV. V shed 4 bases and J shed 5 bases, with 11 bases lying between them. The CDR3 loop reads CASSSQGLETQYF. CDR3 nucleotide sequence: TGTGCCAGCAGCTCACAGGGACTGGAGACCCAGTACTTC. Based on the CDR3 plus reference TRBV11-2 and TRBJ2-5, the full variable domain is EAGVAQSPRYKIIEKRQSVAFWCNPISGHATLYWYQQILGQGPKLLIQFQNNGVVDDSQLPKDRFSAERLKGVDSTLKIQPAKLEDSAVYLCASSSQGLETQYFGPGTRLLVL.

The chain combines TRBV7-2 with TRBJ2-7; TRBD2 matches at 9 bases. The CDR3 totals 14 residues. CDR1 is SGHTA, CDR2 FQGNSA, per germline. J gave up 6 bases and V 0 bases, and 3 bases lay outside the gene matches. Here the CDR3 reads CASSLALAGREQYF. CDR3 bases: TGTGCCAGCAGCTTAGCGCTAGCGGGACGCGAGCAGTACTTC.

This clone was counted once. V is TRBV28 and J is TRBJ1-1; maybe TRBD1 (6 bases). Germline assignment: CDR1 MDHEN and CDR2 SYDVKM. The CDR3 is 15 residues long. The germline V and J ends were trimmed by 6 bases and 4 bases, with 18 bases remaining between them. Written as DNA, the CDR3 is TGTGCCAGCAGGGGGACGGGGGGCCGGGGCACTGAAGCTTTCTTT. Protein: CASRGTGGRGTEAFF.

The CDR3 is CASSPGGYSEQYF. The DNA for the CDR3 is TGTGCCAGCAGCCCCGGCGGCTATAGCGAGCAGTACTTC. The chain carries TRBV5-4 and TRBJ2-7; D is ambiguous. This CDR3 is built from 13 residues. Trimming shortened V by 4 bases and J by 6 bases, and 14 bases separated the two germline ends. Germline V gene sequence: CDR1 SGHNT, CDR2 YYREEE (reference sequence).

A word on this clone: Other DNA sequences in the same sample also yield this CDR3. This CDR3 is CASSLEASGYNEQFF. DNA of the CDR3: TGCGCCAGCAGCTTGGAAGCTAGCGGTTACAATGAGCAGTTCTTC. The chain has TRBV5-1 and TRBJ2-1; the match to TRBD2 covers 7 bases. The J segment lost 4 bases and the V segment lost 0 bases, leaving 4 bases of the junction unmatched. CDR1 and CDR2 (germline): SGHRS, YFSETQ. The CDR3 length is 15 residues.

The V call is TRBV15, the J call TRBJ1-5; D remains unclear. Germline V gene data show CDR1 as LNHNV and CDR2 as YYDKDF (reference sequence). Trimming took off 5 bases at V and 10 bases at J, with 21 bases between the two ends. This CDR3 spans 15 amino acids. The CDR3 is CATSRTLGLEGPQHF. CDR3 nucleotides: TGTGCCACCAGCCGTACCCTTGGGCTGGAGGGTCCCCAGCATTTT.

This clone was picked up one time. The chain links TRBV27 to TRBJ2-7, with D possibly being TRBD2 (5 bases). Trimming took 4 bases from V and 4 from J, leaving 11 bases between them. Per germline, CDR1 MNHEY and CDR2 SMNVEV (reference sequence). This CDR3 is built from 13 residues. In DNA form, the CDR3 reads TGTGCCAGCAGTTCGTCTAGCAGATACGAGCAGTACTTC. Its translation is CASSSSSRYEQYF.

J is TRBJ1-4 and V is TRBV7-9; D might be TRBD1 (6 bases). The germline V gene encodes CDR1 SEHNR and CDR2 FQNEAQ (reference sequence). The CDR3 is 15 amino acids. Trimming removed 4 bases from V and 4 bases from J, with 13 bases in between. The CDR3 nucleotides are TGTGCCAGCAGCTACCTGACAGGCGGTAATGAAAAACTGTTTTTT. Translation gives CASSYLTGGNEKLFF.

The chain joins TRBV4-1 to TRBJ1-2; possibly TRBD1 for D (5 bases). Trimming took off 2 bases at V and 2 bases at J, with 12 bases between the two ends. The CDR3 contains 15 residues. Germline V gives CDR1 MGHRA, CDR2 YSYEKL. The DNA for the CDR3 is TGCGCCAGCAGCCAAACTCCGGGGCGAAACTATGGCTACACCTTC. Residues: CASSQTPGRNYGYTF.